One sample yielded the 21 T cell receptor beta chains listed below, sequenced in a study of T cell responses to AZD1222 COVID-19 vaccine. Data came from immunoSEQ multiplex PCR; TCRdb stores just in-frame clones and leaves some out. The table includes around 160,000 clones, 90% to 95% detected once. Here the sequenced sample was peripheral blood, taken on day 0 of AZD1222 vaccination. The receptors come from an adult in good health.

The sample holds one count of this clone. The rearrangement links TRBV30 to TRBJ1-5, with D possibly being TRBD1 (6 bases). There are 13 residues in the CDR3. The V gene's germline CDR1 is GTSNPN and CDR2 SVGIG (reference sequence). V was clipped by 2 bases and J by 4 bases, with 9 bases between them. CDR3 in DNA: TGTGCCTGGAGTCCAGGGACAAATCAGCCCCAGCATTTT. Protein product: CAWSPGTNQPQHF.

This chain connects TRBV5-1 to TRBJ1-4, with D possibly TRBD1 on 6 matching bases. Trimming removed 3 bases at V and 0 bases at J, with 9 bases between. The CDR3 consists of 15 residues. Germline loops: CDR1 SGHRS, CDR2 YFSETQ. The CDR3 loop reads CASSSKGATNEKLFF. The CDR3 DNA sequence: TGCGCCAGCAGCTCGAAGGGGGCAACTAATGAAAAACTGTTTTTT.

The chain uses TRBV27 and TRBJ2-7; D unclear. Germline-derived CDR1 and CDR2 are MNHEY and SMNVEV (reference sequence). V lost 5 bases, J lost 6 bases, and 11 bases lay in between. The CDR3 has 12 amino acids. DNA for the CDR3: TGTGCCAGCAGTCAATTCCCCTCCGAGCAGTACTTC. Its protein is CASSQFPSEQYF.

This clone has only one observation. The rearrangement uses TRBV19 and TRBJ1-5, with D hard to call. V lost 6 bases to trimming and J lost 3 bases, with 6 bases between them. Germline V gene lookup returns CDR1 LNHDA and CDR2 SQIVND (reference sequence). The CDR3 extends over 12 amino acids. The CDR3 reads CASRYPNQPQHF. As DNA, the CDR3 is TGTGCCAGTAGATATCCCAATCAGCCCCAGCATTTT. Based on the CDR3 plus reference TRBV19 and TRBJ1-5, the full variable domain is DGGITQSPKYLFRKEGQNVTLSCEQNLNHDAMYWYRQDPGQGLRLIYYSQIVNDFQKGDIAEGYSVSREKKESFPLTVTSAQKNPTAFYLCASRYPNQPQHFGDGTRLSIL.

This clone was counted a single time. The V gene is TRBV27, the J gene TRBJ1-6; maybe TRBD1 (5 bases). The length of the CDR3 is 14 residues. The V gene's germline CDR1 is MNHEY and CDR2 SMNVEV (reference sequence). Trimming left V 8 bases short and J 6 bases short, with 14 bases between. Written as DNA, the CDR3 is TGTGCCAGCCGCCCAATGGGGGGTAATTCACCCCTCCACTTT. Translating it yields CASRPMGGNSPLHF.

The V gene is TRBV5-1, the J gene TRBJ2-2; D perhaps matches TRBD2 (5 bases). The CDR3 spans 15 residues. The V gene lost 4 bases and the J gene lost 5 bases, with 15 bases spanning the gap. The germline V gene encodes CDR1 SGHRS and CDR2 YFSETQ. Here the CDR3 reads CASSLPLGRTGELFF. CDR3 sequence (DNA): TGCGCCAGCAGCCTCCCACTAGGTCGGACCGGGGAGCTGTTTTTT.

The CDR3 here is CASSPRGGTGSSSGANVLTF. The CDR3 DNA follows: TGTGCCAGCAGTCCCCGCGGAGGGACAGGATCTTCCTCTGGGGCCAACGTCCTGACTTTC. V and J are TRBV6-2 or TRBV6-3 and TRBJ2-6; 8 positions match TRBD1. The V gene's germline CDR1 is MNHEY and CDR2 SVGEGT. Trimming cost V 5 bases and J 0 bases; bases outside gene matches: 15. The CDR3 extends over 20 amino acids.

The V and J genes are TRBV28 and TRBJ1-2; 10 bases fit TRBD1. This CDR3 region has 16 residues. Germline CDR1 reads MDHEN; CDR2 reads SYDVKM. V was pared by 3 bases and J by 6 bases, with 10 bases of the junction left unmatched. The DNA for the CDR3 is TGTGCCAGCAGTTTTTGGGTCGAGACAGGGGGCGATGGCTACACCTTC. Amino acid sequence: CASSFWVETGGDGYTF.

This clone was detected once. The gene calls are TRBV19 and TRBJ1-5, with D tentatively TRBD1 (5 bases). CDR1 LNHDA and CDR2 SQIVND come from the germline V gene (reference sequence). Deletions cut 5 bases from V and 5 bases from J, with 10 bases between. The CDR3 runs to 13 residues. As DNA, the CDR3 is TGTGCCAGTAGTCGAGGGACCTATCAGCCCCAGCATTTT. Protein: CASSRGTYQPQHF.

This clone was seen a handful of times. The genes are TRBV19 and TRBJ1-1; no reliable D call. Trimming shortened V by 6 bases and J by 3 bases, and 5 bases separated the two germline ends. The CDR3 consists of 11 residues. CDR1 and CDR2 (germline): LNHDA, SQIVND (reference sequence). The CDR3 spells CASSAHTEAFF. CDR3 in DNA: TGTGCCAGTAGCGCCCACACTGAAGCTTTCTTT.

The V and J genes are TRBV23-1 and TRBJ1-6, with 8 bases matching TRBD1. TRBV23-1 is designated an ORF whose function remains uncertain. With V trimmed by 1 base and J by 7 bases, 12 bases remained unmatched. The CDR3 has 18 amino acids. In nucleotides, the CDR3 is TGCGCCAGCAGTCAATTAAGGGTAAGACAGGGGAGAAATTCACCCCTCCACTTT. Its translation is CASSQLRVRQGRNSPLHF.

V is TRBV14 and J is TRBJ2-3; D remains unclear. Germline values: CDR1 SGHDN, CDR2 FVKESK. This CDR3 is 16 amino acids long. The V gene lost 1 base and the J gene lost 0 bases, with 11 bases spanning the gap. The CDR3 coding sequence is TGTGCCAGCAGCCAAGGGGCTCTAACTAGCACAGATACGCAGTATTTT. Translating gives CASSQGALTSTDTQYF.

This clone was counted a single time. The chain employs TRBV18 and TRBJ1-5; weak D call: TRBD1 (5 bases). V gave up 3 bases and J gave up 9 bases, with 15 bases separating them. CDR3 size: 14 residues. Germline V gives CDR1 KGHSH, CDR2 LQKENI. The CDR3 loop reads CASSPGTPWGPQHF. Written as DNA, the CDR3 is TGTGCCAGCTCACCCGGGACTCCCTGGGGGCCCCAGCATTTT.

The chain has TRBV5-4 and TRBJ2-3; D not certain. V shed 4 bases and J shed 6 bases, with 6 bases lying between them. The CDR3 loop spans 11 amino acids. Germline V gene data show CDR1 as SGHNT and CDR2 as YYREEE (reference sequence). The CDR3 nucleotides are TGTGCCAGCAGCCTGGAGGATACGCAGTATTTT. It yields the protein CASSLEDTQYF. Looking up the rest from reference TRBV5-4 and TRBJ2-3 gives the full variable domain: ETGVTQSPTHLIKTRGQQVTLRCSSQSGHNTVSWYQQALGQGPQFIFQYYREEENGRGNFPPRFSGLQFPNYSSELNVNALELDDSALYLCASSLEDTQYFGPGTRLTVL.

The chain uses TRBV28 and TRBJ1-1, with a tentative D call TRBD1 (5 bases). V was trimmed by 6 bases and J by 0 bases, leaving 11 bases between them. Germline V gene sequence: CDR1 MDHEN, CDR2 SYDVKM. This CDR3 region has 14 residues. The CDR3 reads CASSHDRVNTEAFF. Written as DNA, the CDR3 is TGTGCCAGCAGCCATGACAGAGTGAACACTGAAGCTTTCTTT.

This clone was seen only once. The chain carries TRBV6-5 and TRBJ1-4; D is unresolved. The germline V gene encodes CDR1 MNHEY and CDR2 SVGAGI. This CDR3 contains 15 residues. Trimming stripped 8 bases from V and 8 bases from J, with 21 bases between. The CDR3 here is CASVTLPDLGEKLFF. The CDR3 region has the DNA TGTGCCAGCGTCACATTACCGGATTTAGGAGAAAAACTGTTTTTT.

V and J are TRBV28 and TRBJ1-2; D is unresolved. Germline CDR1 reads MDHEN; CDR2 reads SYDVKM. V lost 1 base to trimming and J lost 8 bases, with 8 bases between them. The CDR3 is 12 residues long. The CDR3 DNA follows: TGTGCCAGCAGTTTATCTGGGAGCGGCTACACCTTC. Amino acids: CASSLSGSGYTF.

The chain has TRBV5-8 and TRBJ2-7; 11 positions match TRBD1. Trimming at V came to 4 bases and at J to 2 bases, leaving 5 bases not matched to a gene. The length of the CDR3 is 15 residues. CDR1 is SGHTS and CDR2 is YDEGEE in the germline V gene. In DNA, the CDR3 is TGTGCCAGCAGCATGGGACAGGGGGTCCCCTACGAGCAGTACTTC. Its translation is CASSMGQGVPYEQYF.

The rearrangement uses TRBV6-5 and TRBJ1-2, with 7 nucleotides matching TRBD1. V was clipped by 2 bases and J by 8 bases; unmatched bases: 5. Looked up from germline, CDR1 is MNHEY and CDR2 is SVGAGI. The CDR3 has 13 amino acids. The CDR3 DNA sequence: TGTGCCAGCAGTTACAGGGGGCAAGGGGGCTACACCTTC. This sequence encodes CASSYRGQGGYTF.

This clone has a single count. The CDR3 region is CASSPPTALSYTDTQYF. CDR3 DNA: TGTGCCAGCAGCCCCCCTACGGCGCTTTCTTACACAGATACGCAGTATTTT. This sequence joins TRBV6-2 or TRBV6-3 and TRBJ2-3, with D unresolved. This CDR3 has 17 amino acids. Per the germline V gene, CDR1 is MNHEY and CDR2 is SVGEGT. V shed 6 bases and J shed 2 bases, with 21 bases lying between them.

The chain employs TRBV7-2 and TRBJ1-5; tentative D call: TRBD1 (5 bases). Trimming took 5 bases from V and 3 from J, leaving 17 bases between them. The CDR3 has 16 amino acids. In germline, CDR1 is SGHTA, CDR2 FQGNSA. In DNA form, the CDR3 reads TGTGCCAGCAGCGAGGTGAATAGGGGCTACAATCAGCCCCAGCATTTT. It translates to CASSEVNRGYNQPQHF.